These 23 T cell receptor beta chains were all obtained from the same sample, sequenced in a study of cytomegalovirus exposure and HLA in healthy donors (dated by TCRdb to between 2016 and 2019). The method was the immunoSEQ multiplex PCR assay. TCRdb took over this immuneACCESS table, retaining in-frame rearrangements with V and J assigned. Such tables are incomplete; in checked studies, under half of the missing clones stem from an unresolved V gene, and the remainder is unexplained. In all, the sample holds 130,000 or so clones, and approximately 89% of those were seen once. The top ten clones comprise about 3.5% of the sample. Sequencing was carried out using PBMCs. These receptors came from a man aged 30-40 years in good health and CMV-seronegative.

In DNA form, the CDR3 reads TGTGCCAGCAGGCCCCGGGACACGAACACCGGGGAGCTGTTTTTT. Amino acids: CASRPRDTNTGELFF. The chain uses TRBV7-9 and TRBJ2-2, with TRBD1 as a possible D gene (6 bases). The V end lost 6 bases, the J end lost 0 bases, and 11 bases lay between the germline ends. Germline V gene sequence: CDR1 SEHNR, CDR2 FQNEAQ (reference sequence). This CDR3 comprises 15 residues.

The V gene is TRBV10-3, the J gene TRBJ2-7; 9 bases map to TRBD1. With 5 bases clipped from V and 5 bases from J, the junction kept 13 bases outside the gene matches. CDR3 length: 16 amino acids. Per the germline V gene, CDR1 is ENHRY and CDR2 is SYGVKD. The CDR3, as DNA: TGTGCCATCAGTTTGGGACCGGGACAGGGACTCCACGAGCAGTACTTC. This translates into CAISLGPGQGLHEQYF.

This rearrangement joins TRBV5-1 to TRBJ1-3; D is unresolved. Germline CDR1 SGHRS, CDR2 YFSETQ. V shed 4 bases and J shed 4 bases, with 9 bases lying between them. CDR3 length: 13 amino acids. CDR3 in amino acids: CASSLQEGNTIYF. DNA of the CDR3: TGCGCCAGCAGCCTTCAAGAGGGAAACACCATATATTTT.

The chain carries TRBV14 and TRBJ2-3, with 10 bases fitting TRBD2. CDR3 size: 17 residues. The germline V gene encodes CDR1 SGHDN and CDR2 FVKESK. V shed 4 bases, J shed 3 bases, and the junction held 10 bases outside the gene matches. The CDR3 region is CASSRLILAGVTDTQYF. The CDR3 DNA reads TGTGCCAGCAGCCGCCTTATTCTAGCGGGGGTAACAGATACGCAGTATTTT.

The rearrangement joins TRBV6-5 to TRBJ1-2; possible D gene TRBD1, 5 bases. In germline, CDR1 is MNHEY, CDR2 SVGAGI. The CDR3 contains 12 residues. V lost 6 bases to trimming and J lost 8 bases, with 13 bases between them. This chain's CDR3 is CASREGARGYTF. The CDR3 nucleotides read TGTGCCAGCAGGGAAGGGGCCAGGGGCTACACCTTC.

The chain's CDR3 is CASSQALAGGYEQYF. The CDR3 bases are TGTGCCAGCAGCCAAGCCCTAGCGGGGGGCTACGAGCAGTACTTC. The chain recombines TRBV4-2 with TRBJ2-7; 11 bases map to TRBD2. Unmatched junction bases numbered 2, after V lost 1 base and J lost 3 bases. Looked up from germline, CDR1 is LGHNA and CDR2 is YNFKEQ. The CDR3 sequence is 15 residues long.

V usage is TRBV7-9 and J usage is TRBJ1-1; 7 bases line up with TRBD1. Losses at the gene ends were 3 bases for V and 1 base for J; bases not matched to a gene: 2. This CDR3 comprises 14 residues. The germline V gene has CDR1 SEHNR and CDR2 FQNEAQ (reference sequence). Here the CDR3 reads CASSLGQTNTEAFF. For the CDR3, the DNA is TGTGCCAGCAGCTTGGGACAGACGAACACTGAAGCTTTCTTT.

This rearrangement joins TRBV19 to TRBJ1-2, with D uncertain. The germline V gene has CDR1 LNHDA and CDR2 SQIVND (reference sequence). The CDR3 totals 16 residues. V lost 0 bases and J lost 5, with 16 bases in between. CDR3 sequence reads: CASSIDWGALSYGYTF. For the CDR3, the DNA is TGTGCCAGTAGTATAGATTGGGGAGCCCTATCGTATGGCTACACCTTC.

The chain carries TRBV7-2 and TRBJ1-6; D not certain. With 3 bases removed from V and 4 bases from J, the gap between germline ends came to 10 bases. The CDR3 is 15 residues long. CDR1 is SGHTA and CDR2 is FQGNSA in the germline V gene. The CDR3 bases are TGTGCCAGCAGCTTTGGTTTTAGTTATAATTCACCCCTCCACTTT. Protein product: CASSFGFSYNSPLHF. The variable domain in full, completed from reference TRBV7-2 and TRBJ1-6, reads GAGVSQSPSNKVTEKGKDVELRCDPISGHTALYWYRQSLGQGLEFLIYFQGNSAPDKSGLPSDRFSAERTGGSVSTLTIQRTQQEDSAVYLCASSFGFSYNSPLHFGNGTRLTVT.

The CDR3 reads CASSLGVAGADTQYF. CDR3 in DNA: TGTGCCAGCAGCCTAGGGGTAGCGGGGGCGGATACGCAGTATTTT. The rearrangement joins TRBV7-8 to TRBJ2-3; 9 bases match TRBD2. This CDR3 region has 15 residues. With V trimmed by 5 bases and J by 6 bases, 9 bases remained unmatched. CDR1 and CDR2 from the germline V gene are SGHVS and FQNEAQ.

The chain employs TRBV4-1 and TRBJ2-7, with 7 bases that match TRBD1. This CDR3 is built from 15 residues. The V gene end was trimmed by 2 bases and the J gene end by 4 bases; junction bases not matched to a gene: 8. Germline assignment: CDR1 MGHRA and CDR2 YSYEKL. The CDR3 is CASSQTPGQQYEQYF. The CDR3, as DNA: TGCGCCAGCAGCCAAACTCCGGGACAGCAATACGAGCAGTACTTC.

The chain links TRBV15 to TRBJ2-7; the match to TRBD1 covers 8 bases. The germline gives CDR1 LNHNV, CDR2 YYDKDF (reference sequence). The CDR3 extends over 15 amino acids. The trim removed 6 bases at V and 0 bases at J, leaving 7 bases unmatched. CDR3 DNA: TGTGCCACCAGAACAGGGACAGGTCCCTCCTACGAGCAGTACTTC. It yields the protein CATRTGTGPSYEQYF.

The chain is built from TRBV15 and TRBJ2-1; 10 bases match TRBD2. Germline CDR1 and CDR2: LNHNV and YYDKDF (reference sequence). This CDR3 region has 15 residues. V gave up 0 bases and J gave up 13 bases; unmatched junction bases: 9. The CDR3 region is CATSRDRASGGPQFF. DNA of the CDR3: TGTGCCACCAGCAGAGATAGGGCTAGCGGGGGCCCTCAGTTCTTC. The full variable domain, rest sourced from reference TRBV15 and TRBJ2-1, is DAMVIQNPRYQVTQFGKPVTLSCSQTLNHNVMYWYQQKSSQAPKLLFHYYDKDFNNEADTPDNFQSRRPNTSFCFLDIRSPGLGDTAMYLCATSRDRASGGPQFFGPGTRLTVL.

The chain links TRBV5-6 to TRBJ2-7; D unclear. V lost 0 bases and J 5 bases, leaving 3 bases between the germline ends. The germline V gene has CDR1 SGHDT and CDR2 YYEEEE. The CDR3 extends over 11 amino acids. The CDR3 sequence: CASSLVDEQYF. CDR3 nucleotide sequence: TGTGCCAGCAGCTTGGTAGACGAGCAGTACTTC.

This clone was seen a single time. The genes are TRBV7-9 and TRBJ2-7, with D possibly TRBD2 on 5 matching bases. The V and J ends lost 6 bases and 5 bases respectively, with 11 bases between them. From germline, CDR1 is SEHNR and CDR2 FQNEAQ (reference sequence). The CDR3 loop spans 12 amino acids. DNA of the CDR3: TGTGCCAGCAGTAACCCGCGGGACGAGCAGTACTTC. Protein: CASSNPRDEQYF. Using reference TRBV7-9 and TRBJ2-7 for the parts outside the CDR3, the full variable domain is DTGVSQNPRHKITKRGQNVTFRCDPISEHNRLYWYRQTLGQGPEFLTYFQNEAQLEKSRLLSDRFSAERPKGSFSTLEIQRTEQGDSAMYLCASSNPRDEQYFGPGTRLTVT.

The chain carries TRBV5-7 and TRBJ1-4, with 9 bases lining up with TRBD1. TRBV5-7 carries the ORF label, with uncertain function. With 5 bases clipped from V and 8 bases from J, the junction kept 7 bases outside the gene matches. The CDR3 has 14 residues. Written as DNA, the CDR3 is TGTGCCAGCAGTTGGACAGGGGATGACGAAAAACTGTTTTTT. It translates to CASSWTGDDEKLFF.

This chain uses TRBV4-2 with TRBJ2-5; the D is unclear. CDR3 length: 14 residues. V was cut by 0 bases and J by 2 bases, with 7 bases left in between. CDR1 and CDR2 from the germline V gene are LGHNA and YNFKEQ. The CDR3 nucleotides are TGTGCCAGCAGCCAAGAAGCCGTTCAAGAGACCCAGTACTTC. Amino acids: CASSQEAVQETQYF.

CDR3 amino acids: CASSFHPREEKLFF. The CDR3 nucleotides are TGCGCCAGCAGCTTCCACCCCCGGGAGGAAAAACTGTTTTTT. The chain employs TRBV5-1 and TRBJ1-4; D is unresolved. This CDR3 has 14 amino acids. From germline, CDR1 is SGHRS and CDR2 YFSETQ. The germline V and J ends were trimmed by 2 bases and 8 bases, with 13 bases remaining between them. Full variable domain (outside the CDR3, taken from reference TRBV5-1 and TRBJ1-4): KAGVTQTPRYLIKTRGQQVTLSCSPISGHRSVSWYQQTPGQGLQFLFEYFSETQRNKGNFPGRFSGRQFSNSRSEMNVSTLELGDSALYLCASSFHPREEKLFFGSGTQLSVL.

The rearrangement links TRBV7-9 to TRBJ1-2; D is uncertain. Looked up from germline, CDR1 is SEHNR and CDR2 is FQNEAQ (reference sequence). V was shortened by 7 bases and J by 8 bases, with 14 bases between the two germline ends. This CDR3 is built from 12 residues. The CDR3 DNA follows: TGTGCCAGCACCCCAGCGTCCCCCGGCTACACCTTC. Translating it yields CASTPASPGYTF.

This rearrangement joins TRBV29-1 to TRBJ1-2; TRBD1 aligns across 7 bases. V dropped 5 bases and J dropped 8; count of bases not matched to a gene: 17. CDR3 size: 15 residues. From germline, CDR1 is SQVTM and CDR2 ANQGSEA. CDR3 coding DNA: TGCAGCGTTACCGGGACAGCCCAAATATCGGGCGGCTACACCTTC. It translates to CSVTGTAQISGGYTF.

The rearrangement joins TRBV4-3 to TRBJ2-1, with TRBD1 as a possible D gene (5 bases). The CDR3 is 13 residues long. The ends were cut back, 5 bases at V and 7 bases at J, with 12 bases in the middle. Germline V gene data show CDR1 as LGHNA and CDR2 as YSLEER. The CDR3 nucleotides read TGCGCCAGCAGCGGTGCAGGGTGGAATGAGCAGTTCTTC. Amino acid sequence: CASSGAGWNEQFF.

The chain couples TRBV10-3 to TRBJ1-2; D unclear. The CDR3 loop spans 16 amino acids. The V end was cut by 1 base, the J end by 0 bases, with 12 bases between. CDR1 and CDR2 (germline): ENHRY, SYGVKD. The CDR3 region is CAISELSWTANYGYTF. The CDR3 DNA reads TGTGCCATCAGTGAGTTGAGTTGGACTGCTAACTATGGCTACACCTTC.

V is TRBV6-5 and J is TRBJ2-1, with D tentatively TRBD2 (6 bases). The CDR3 extends over 15 amino acids. CDR1 and CDR2 (germline): MNHEY, SVGAGI. V lost 6 bases to trimming and J lost 4 bases, with 16 bases between them. The CDR3 spells CASSSRGARYNEQFF. CDR3 nucleotide sequence: TGTGCCAGCAGCTCGCGGGGCGCACGTTACAATGAGCAGTTCTTC.